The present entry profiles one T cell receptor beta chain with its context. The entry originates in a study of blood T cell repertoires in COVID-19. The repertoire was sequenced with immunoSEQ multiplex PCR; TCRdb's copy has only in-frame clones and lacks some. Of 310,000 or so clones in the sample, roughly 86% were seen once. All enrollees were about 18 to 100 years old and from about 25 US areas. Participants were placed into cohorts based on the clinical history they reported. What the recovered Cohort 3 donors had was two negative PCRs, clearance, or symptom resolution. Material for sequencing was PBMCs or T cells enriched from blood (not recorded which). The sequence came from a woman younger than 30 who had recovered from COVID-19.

Here the CDR3 DNA reads TGTGCCAGCAGTTTGGGGTCGGGGGGGATCGATACGCAGTATTTT. It encodes CASSLGSGGIDTQYF. This rearrangement joins TRBV28 to TRBJ2-3; 8 bases align to TRBD2. With V trimmed by 3 bases and J by 6 bases, 8 bases remained unmatched. CDR1 is MDHEN, CDR2 SYDVKM, per germline. The CDR3 has 15 amino acids.